This TCR beta chain was profiled in a study of OX40 agonist ivuxolimab in advanced cancers. Study context: Every 2 weeks, patients got intravenous ivuxolimab at one of six dose levels (0.01-10 mg/kg). A history of anti-PD-1, anti-PD-L1 or anti-CTLA-4 therapy was acceptable, and roughly 40% had some.

Study observations and caveats: At 0.1 to 3.0 mg/kg and by week 6, CD4+ and CD8+ T cells in the blood had expanded clonally.

Sequencing was performed with immunoSEQ multiplex PCR; in TCRdb, only in-frame clones are kept and a portion is missing. The sample shows around 64,000 clones, roughly 90% of them seen only once. On this clone itself: Its specificity is unknown.

The sampling schedule covered blood at baseline, cycle 4 day 1, and cycle 7 day 1. This CDR3 region has 10 residues. From germline, CDR1 is DFQATT and CDR2 SNEGSKA (reference sequence). Trimming left V 6 bases short and J 2 bases short, with 5 bases between. This clonotype was obtained from an adult with an advanced solid tumor such as melanoma, head and neck, liver or kidney cancer. The gene calls are TRBV20-1 and TRBJ2-7; D is unresolved. The sample consisted of CD4+ or CD8+ T cells sorted from blood, taken in a trial of the OX40 agonist ivuxolimab. The CDR3 here is CSAGTYEQYF. Here the CDR3 DNA reads TGCAGTGCGGGAACCTACGAGCAGTACTTC.